This TCR beta chain was identified in a study of blood T cell repertoires in COVID-19. Per the original methods: Nucleated cell counts were estimated from reference gene primer amplification. Repertoires were generated with immunoSEQ multiplex PCR, while TCRdb's copy carries only in-frame clones and drops some. From that table come the V and J calls and clone size; the DNA was used to work out D and trimming. The table has some 110,000 clones, 70% to 85% seen once. This CDR3 is 15 amino acids long. Germline assignment: CDR1 LGHDT and CDR2 YNNKEL (reference sequence). Trimming removed 3 bases from V and 3 bases from J, with 15 bases in between.

This TCR came from a man between 65 and 85 years old with active or convalescent COVID-19. The chain links TRBV3-1 (or the pseudogene TRBV3-2) to TRBJ2-7; the D gene is possibly TRBD1 (6 bases). The sequenced material came from peripheral blood. The CDR3 reads CASSHLQGRLYEQYF. Written as DNA, the CDR3 is TGTGCCAGCAGCCACTTACAGGGAAGGCTCTACGAGCAGTACTTC.